This TCR beta chain was recovered during a study of blood T cell repertoires in COVID-19. Study overall: Samples of COVID-19 (acute and convalescent) were obtained from the United States, Italy and Spain. T cells, B-cell-depleted T cells, or PBMCs supplied cDNA or gDNA.

In the authors' methods: Researchers report that nucleated cell counts were estimated from reference gene primer amplification. Some clones are missing from TCRdb's copy, which holds only in-frame ones; the method was immunoSEQ multiplex PCR. V and J calls and clone size come straight from that table; D and trimming were deduced from the DNA. The sample consists of about 260,000 clones, under 90% of them appearing once. Deletions cut 6 bases from V and 7 bases from J, with 25 bases between. The CDR3 is 17 residues long. CDR1 is MDHEN, CDR2 SYDVKM, per germline. Sequenced sample: peripheral blood. The receptor comes from a human donor in a cohort sampled during active COVID-19. This sequence joins TRBV28 and TRBJ2-1; a possible D gene is TRBD1 (6 bases). The CDR3 loop is CASSRVRGRNFQNEQFF. The CDR3 nucleotides read TGTGCCAGCAGCCGAGTCAGGGGCCGGAATTTCCAGAATGAGCAGTTCTTC.